The 14 T cell receptor beta chains below were found in one sample sequenced in a study of T cell responses to AZD1222 COVID-19 vaccine. Some clones are missing from TCRdb's copy, which holds only in-frame ones; the method was immunoSEQ multiplex PCR. The sample lists tens of thousands of clones; about 88% were seen once. The sample consisted of peripheral blood, taken on day 0 of AZD1222 vaccination. The receptors originated from an adult in good health.

V gene TRBV6-4 combines with J gene TRBJ2-7, with 10 positions matching TRBD1. There are 15 residues in the CDR3. The J segment lost 0 bases and the V segment lost 6 bases, leaving 5 bases of the junction unmatched. Germline V gene data show CDR1 as MRHNA and CDR2 as SNTAGT. The chain's CDR3 is CASRSTGGFSYEQYF. The CDR3 region has the DNA TGTGCCAGCAGGTCGACAGGGGGCTTCTCCTACGAGCAGTACTTC.

The chain couples TRBV7-8 to TRBJ1-5; no clear D gene. V lost 3 bases and J lost 7, with 16 bases in between. Germline V CDR1 and CDR2: SGHVS, FQNEAQ. The CDR3 extends over 15 amino acids. The CDR3 is CASSFNVGSRQPQHF. The CDR3 coding sequence is TGTGCCAGCAGCTTTAACGTAGGGTCTCGGCAGCCCCAGCATTTT.

V and J are TRBV10-3 and TRBJ2-7; no definite D call. The CDR3 totals 13 residues. V lost 5 bases and J 1 base, leaving 9 bases between the germline ends. Germline values: CDR1 ENHRY, CDR2 SYGVKD. The chain's CDR3 is CAISNGRSYEQYF. CDR3 sequence (DNA): TGTGCCATCAGTAACGGACGGTCCTACGAGCAGTACTTC.

CDR3 region: CASTPRVPGETQYF. In DNA form, the CDR3 reads TGTGCCAGCACCCCGAGGGTCCCAGGGGAGACCCAGTACTTC. This chain uses TRBV7-2 with TRBJ2-5, with D possibly being TRBD1 or TRBD2 (5 bases each). Germline V gives CDR1 SGHTA, CDR2 FQGNSA. The length of the CDR3 is 14 residues. With 7 bases removed from V and 5 bases from J, the gap between germline ends came to 17 bases.

The chain recombines TRBV5-1 with TRBJ1-1, with D possibly TRBD1 on 6 matching bases. Trimming left V 3 bases short and J 6 bases short, with 18 bases between. The CDR3 is 15 amino acids. The germline V gene has CDR1 SGHRS and CDR2 YFSETQ. The CDR3 loop reads CASSSQYRVDAEAFF. The CDR3, as DNA: TGCGCCAGCAGCTCGCAATACAGGGTTGACGCTGAAGCTTTCTTT.

This clone was recorded a few times. The chain employs TRBV6-7 and TRBJ2-3; no clear D. TRBV6-7 is filed as an ORF, its function uncertain. The CDR3 totals 16 residues. The ends were cut back, 0 bases at V and 0 bases at J, with 10 bases in the middle. The CDR3 region is CASSYSGRSSTDTQYF. Here the CDR3 DNA reads TGTGCCAGCAGTTACTCCGGGCGTTCTAGCACAGATACGCAGTATTTT.

The chain couples TRBV6-1 to TRBJ2-7, with D uncertain. The CDR3 sequence is 12 residues long. The germline V gene has CDR1 MNHNS and CDR2 SASEGT. Trimming took 1 base from V and 12 from J, leaving 13 bases between them. As DNA, the CDR3 is TGTGCCAGCAGTGAAGGTAGCACAGTGCCGTACTTC. Amino acid sequence: CASSEGSTVPYF.

V and J are TRBV11-2 and TRBJ2-1; D not resolved. Per the germline V gene, CDR1 is SGHAT and CDR2 is FQNNGV. The CDR3 covers 10 residues. V shed 5 bases and J shed 9 bases, with 5 bases lying between them. CDR3 nucleotides: TGTGCCAGCAGCCTCGGTGAGCAGTTCTTC. This encodes CASSLGEQFF.

The rearrangement uses TRBV4-1 and TRBJ1-1; D not resolved. The germline gives CDR1 MGHRA, CDR2 YSYEKL. The CDR3 runs 15 residues. V lost 0 bases to trimming and J lost 1 base, with 9 bases between them. CDR3 sequence (DNA): TGCGCCAGCAGCCAAGATGAAAACCGGAACACTGAAGCTTTCTTT. It yields the protein CASSQDENRNTEAFF.

The gene calls are TRBV6-2 or TRBV6-3 and TRBJ2-7, with no clear D. Germline values: CDR1 MNHEY, CDR2 SVGEGT. V lost 4 bases and J 0 bases, leaving 4 bases between the germline ends. The CDR3 totals 12 residues. The chain's CDR3 is CASSLSSYEQYF. DNA of the CDR3: TGTGCCAGCAGTTTATCCTCCTACGAGCAGTACTTC.

This chain links TRBV3-1 (or the pseudogene TRBV3-2) with TRBJ2-2; the D gene could be TRBD1 or TRBD2 (5 bases each). The CDR3 contains 19 residues. Trimming removed 0 bases at V and 2 bases at J, with 19 bases between. CDR1 and CDR2 from the germline V gene are LGHDT and YNNKEL (reference sequence). The CDR3, as DNA: TGTGCCAGCAGCCAAGATCTGTGGTTAGGGACCGCCAACACCGGGGAGCTGTTTTTT. The encoded protein is CASSQDLWLGTANTGELFF.

The rearrangement uses TRBV5-1 and TRBJ1-1; no firm D call. The CDR3 spans 14 residues. Germline assignment: CDR1 SGHRS and CDR2 YFSETQ. With 4 bases removed from V and 3 bases from J, the gap between germline ends came to 13 bases. The DNA of the CDR3 is TGCGCCAGCAGCCCCGCGGGGAGGGACACTGAAGCTTTCTTT. This translates into CASSPAGRDTEAFF.

This chain joins TRBV2 and TRBJ2-7; TRBD1 matches at 8 bases. V was clipped by 5 bases and J by 3 bases; unmatched bases: 6. The CDR3 contains 14 residues. Germline CDR1 and CDR2: SNHLY and FYNNEI. The CDR3 protein is CASSPGQAVYEQYF. The CDR3 coding sequence is TGTGCCAGCAGTCCGGGACAGGCCGTCTACGAGCAGTACTTC.

This chain uses TRBV4-1 with TRBJ1-6; D gene ambiguous. This CDR3 is built from 15 residues. Looked up from germline, CDR1 is MGHRA and CDR2 is YSYEKL. V was cut by 6 bases and J by 5 bases, with 14 bases left in between. The CDR3, as DNA: TGCGCCAGCAGTCCCGCTGAAGGTCATAATTCACCCCTCCACTTT. Translating gives CASSPAEGHNSPLHF.